The rows below give T cell receptor delta chains drawn from one sample of a study of gamma-delta T cells after stem cell transplantation. TCRdb re-called the RT-PCR reads through CATT. The table lists about 5,400 delta-chain clones, approximately 9.9% of them singletons, with roughly an eighth in the top ten. Sequencing was done on a sample of gamma-delta T cells. The receptors originated from a human donor. It is not recorded whose cells these are; they may come from a transplant donor. The CDR3 runs from the conserved cysteine through the conserved F or W. D genes are given only for firm matches. Clone sizes are given selectively: once, few, many, or a class where the clone is expanded.

>medium-sized|TRDJ3|TRDV2|TRDD3
CACDEAGGLSTWDTRQMFF
TGTGCCTGTGACGAGGCTGGGGGATTAAGCACCTGGGACACCCGACAGATGTTTTTC
>medium-sized|TRDJ3|TRDV2|.
CACDTGYASSWDTRQMFF
TGTGCCTGTGACACCGGGTACGCGAGCTCCTGGGACACCCGACAGATGTTTTTC
>.|TRDJ3|TRDV2|TRDD3
CACDTGVGGYANRSSWDTRQMFF
TGTGCCTGTGACACCGGGGTTGGGGGATACGCTAATAGAAGCTCCTGGGACACCCGACAGATGTTTTTC
>.|TRDJ1|TRDV2|TRDD3
CACDSLGEKRYTDKLIF
TGTGCCTGCGATTCGTTGGGGGAGAAACGGTACACCGATAAACTCATCTTT
>.|TRDJ1|TRDV2|.
CACDEGWGKATDKLIF
TGTGCCTGTGACGAAGGCTGGGGAAAAGCGACCGATAAACTCATCTTT
>.|TRDJ1|TRDV2|TRDD3
CACDNLGLGDKIIF
TGTGCCTGTGACAATCTGGGACTGGGGGATAAAATCATCTTT
>few|TRDJ1|TRDV2|.
CARDTLVPHLSTDKLIF
TGTGCCCGTGACACCCTGGTACCACACCTGAGCACCGATAAACTCATCTTT
>.|TRDJ3|TRDV2|TRDD3
CACDTGTGGYASSSSWATRQMFF
TGTGCCTGTGACACCGGTACTGGGGGATACGCGTCTTCCAGCTCCTGGGCCACCCGACAGATGTTTTTC
>large|TRDJ1|TRDV2|.
CACDTLGPGRNTDKLIF
TGTGCCTGTGACACCCTCGGGCCTGGGCGAAACACCGATAAACTCATCTTT
>.|TRDJ1|TRDV1|TRDD3
CALGAIRGYDCKLIF
TGTGCTCTTGGGGCGATCCGAGGATACGACTGTAAACTCATCTTT
>medium-sized|TRDJ1|TRDV2|TRDD3
CACDTADTGGPSRDTDKLIF
TGTGCCTGTGACACGGCGGATACTGGGGGGCCCTCCCGGGACACCGATAAACTCATCTTT
>large|TRDJ1|TRDV2|.
CACAPLLSDTHTDKLIF
TGTGCCTGTGCCCCCCTACTTTCCGACACGCACACCGATAAACTCATCTTT
>.|TRDJ1|TRDV2|TRDD3
CACDTVLGDTLNVETDTLIF
TGTGCCTGTGACACCGTACTGGGGGATACGCTAAATGTAGAAACCGATACACTCATCTTT
>few|TRDJ1|TRDV2|TRDD3
CACDRLGDPTTDKLIF
TGTGCCTGTGACAGACTGGGGGATCCCACGACCGATAAACTCATCTTT
>few|TRDJ1|TRDV2|TRDD3
CACDSVLGDTAYTDKLIF
TGTGCCTGTGACTCAGTACTGGGGGATACCGCGTACACCGATAAACTCATCTTT
>.|TRDJ1|TRDV1|TRDD3
CALGELYMGDLTDKLIF
TGTGCTCTTGGGGAACTGTACATGGGGGATCTAACCGATAAACTCATCTTT
>medium-sized|TRDJ1|TRDV2|TRDD3
CACDPLLGDMYKLIF
TGTGCCTGTGACCCCTTACTGGGGGATATGTATAAACTCATCTTT
>.|TRDJ1|TRDV2|TRDD3
CACDTSGGPYTDKLIF
TGTGCCTGTGACACCTCTGGGGGCCCGTACACCGATAAACTCATCTTT
>medium-sized|TRDJ1|TRAV29/DV5|TRDD3
CAASGLWSGGYTDKLIF
TGTGCAGCAAGCGGACTATGGTCTGGGGGATACACCGATAAACTCATCTTT
>medium-sized|TRDJ1|TRDV2|TRDD3
CACDTMLLGDPPYTDKLIF
TGTGCCTGTGACACGATGTTACTGGGGGATCCTCCGTACACCGATAAACTCATCTTT